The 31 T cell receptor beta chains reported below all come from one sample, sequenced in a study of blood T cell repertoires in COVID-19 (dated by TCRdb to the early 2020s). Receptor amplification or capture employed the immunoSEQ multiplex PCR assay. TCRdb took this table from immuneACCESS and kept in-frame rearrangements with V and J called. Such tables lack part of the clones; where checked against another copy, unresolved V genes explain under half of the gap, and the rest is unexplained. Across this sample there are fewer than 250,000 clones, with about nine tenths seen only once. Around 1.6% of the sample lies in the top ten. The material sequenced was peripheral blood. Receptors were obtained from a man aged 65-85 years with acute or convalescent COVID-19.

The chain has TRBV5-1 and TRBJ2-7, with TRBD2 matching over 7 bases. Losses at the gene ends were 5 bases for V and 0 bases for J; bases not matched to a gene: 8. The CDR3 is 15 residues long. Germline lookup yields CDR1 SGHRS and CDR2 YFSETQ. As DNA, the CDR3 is TGCGCCAGCAGTCGCGGGGGACTCCCCTCCTACGAGCAGTACTTC. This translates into CASSRGGLPSYEQYF.

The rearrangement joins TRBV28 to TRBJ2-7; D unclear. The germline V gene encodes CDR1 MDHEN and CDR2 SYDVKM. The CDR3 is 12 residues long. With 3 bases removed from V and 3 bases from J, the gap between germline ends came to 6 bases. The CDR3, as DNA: TGTGCCAGCAGTTTTTCCTTCTACGAGCAGTACTTC. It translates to CASSFSFYEQYF. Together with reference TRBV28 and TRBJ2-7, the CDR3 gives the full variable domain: DVKVTQSSRYLVKRTGEKVFLECVQDMDHENMFWYRQDPGLGLRLIYFSYDVKMKEKGDIPEGYSVSREKKERFSLILESASTNQTSMYLCASSFSFYEQYFGPGTRLTVT.

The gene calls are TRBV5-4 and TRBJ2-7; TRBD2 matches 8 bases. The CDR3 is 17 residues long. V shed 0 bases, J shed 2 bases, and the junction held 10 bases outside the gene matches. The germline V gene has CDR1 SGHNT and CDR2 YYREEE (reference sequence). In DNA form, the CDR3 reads TGTGCCAGCAGCTTGGCCGGCGGCGGGAGGTCCACCTACGAGCAGTACTTC. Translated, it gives CASSLAGGGRSTYEQYF. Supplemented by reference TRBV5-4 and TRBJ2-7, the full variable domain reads ETGVTQSPTHLIKTRGQQVTLRCSSQSGHNTVSWYQQALGQGPQFIFQYYREEENGRGNFPPRFSGLQFPNYSSELNVNALELDDSALYLCASSLAGGGRSTYEQYFGPGTRLTVT.

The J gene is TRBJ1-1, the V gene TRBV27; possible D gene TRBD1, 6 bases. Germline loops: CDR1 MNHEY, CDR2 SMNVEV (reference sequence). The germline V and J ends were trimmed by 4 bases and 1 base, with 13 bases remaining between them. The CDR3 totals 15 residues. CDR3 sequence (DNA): TGTGCCAGCAGTTATTTACAGGGATCGAACACTGAAGCTTTCTTT. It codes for CASSYLQGSNTEAFF.

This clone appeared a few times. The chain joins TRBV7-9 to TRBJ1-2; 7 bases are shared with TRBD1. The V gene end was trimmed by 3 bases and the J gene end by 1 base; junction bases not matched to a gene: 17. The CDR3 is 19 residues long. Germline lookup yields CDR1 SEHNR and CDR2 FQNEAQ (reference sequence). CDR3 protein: CASSFPRWTGKKLNYGYTF. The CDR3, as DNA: TGTGCCAGCAGCTTTCCTAGATGGACAGGAAAGAAACTTAACTATGGCTACACCTTC.

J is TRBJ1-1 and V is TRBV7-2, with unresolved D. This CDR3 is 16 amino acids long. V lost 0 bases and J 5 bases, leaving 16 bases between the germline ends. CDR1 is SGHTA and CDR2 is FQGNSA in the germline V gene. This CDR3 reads CASSLAGPGWETEAFF. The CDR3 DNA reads TGTGCCAGCAGCTTAGCGGGCCCTGGATGGGAGACTGAAGCTTTCTTT.

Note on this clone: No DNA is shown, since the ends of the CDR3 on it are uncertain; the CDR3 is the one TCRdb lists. The CDR3 protein is CASSKTVAEGTDTQYF. The chain links TRBV21-1 to TRBJ2-3; TRBD2, the table's D call, lacks a check against the DNA. TRBV21-1 is an annotated pseudogene. The CDR3 is 16 amino acids in total, end residues counted.

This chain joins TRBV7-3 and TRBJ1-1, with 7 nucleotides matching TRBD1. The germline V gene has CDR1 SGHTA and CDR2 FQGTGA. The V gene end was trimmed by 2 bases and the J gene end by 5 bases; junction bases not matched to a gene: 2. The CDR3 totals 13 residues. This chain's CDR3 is CASSLQGETEAFF. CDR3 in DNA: TGTGCCAGCAGCTTACAGGGGGAGACTGAAGCTTTCTTT.

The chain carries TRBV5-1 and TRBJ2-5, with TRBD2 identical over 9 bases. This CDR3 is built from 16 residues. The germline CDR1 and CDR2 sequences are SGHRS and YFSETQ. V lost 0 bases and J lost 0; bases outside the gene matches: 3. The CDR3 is CASSLDSGGYQETQYF. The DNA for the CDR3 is TGCGCCAGCAGCTTGGATAGCGGGGGATACCAAGAGACCCAGTACTTC.

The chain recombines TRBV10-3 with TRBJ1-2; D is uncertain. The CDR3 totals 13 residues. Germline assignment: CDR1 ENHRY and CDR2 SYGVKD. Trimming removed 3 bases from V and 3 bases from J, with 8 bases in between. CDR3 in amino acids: CAISDEGYYGYTF. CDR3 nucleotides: TGTGCCATCAGTGATGAGGGCTACTATGGCTACACCTTC.

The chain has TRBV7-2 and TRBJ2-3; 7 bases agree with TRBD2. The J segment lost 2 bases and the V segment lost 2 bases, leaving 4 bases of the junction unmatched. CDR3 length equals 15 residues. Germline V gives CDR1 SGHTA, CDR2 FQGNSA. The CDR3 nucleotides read TGTGCCAGCAGCTTATCAGCGGGGCCCACAGATACGCAGTATTTT. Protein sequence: CASSLSAGPTDTQYF.

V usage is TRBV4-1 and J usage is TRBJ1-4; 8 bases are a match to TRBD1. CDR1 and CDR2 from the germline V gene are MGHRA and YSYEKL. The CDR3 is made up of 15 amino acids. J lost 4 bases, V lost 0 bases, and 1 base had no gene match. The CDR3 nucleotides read TGCGCCAGCAGCCAAGAACAGGGGGGTAATGAAAAACTGTTTTTT. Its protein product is CASSQEQGGNEKLFF.

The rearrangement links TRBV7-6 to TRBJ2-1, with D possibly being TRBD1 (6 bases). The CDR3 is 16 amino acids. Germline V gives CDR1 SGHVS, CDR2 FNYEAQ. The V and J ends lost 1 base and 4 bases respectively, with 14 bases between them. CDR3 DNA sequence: TGTGCCAGCAGCTTAGATCAGGGGCACACATACAATGAGCAGTTCTTC. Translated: CASSLDQGHTYNEQFF.

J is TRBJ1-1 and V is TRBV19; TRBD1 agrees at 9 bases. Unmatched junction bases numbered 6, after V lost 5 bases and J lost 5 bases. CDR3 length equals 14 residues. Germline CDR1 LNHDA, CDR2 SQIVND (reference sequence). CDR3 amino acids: CASSEQGAGTEAFF. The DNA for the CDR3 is TGTGCCAGTAGTGAACAGGGGGCAGGGACTGAAGCTTTCTTT.

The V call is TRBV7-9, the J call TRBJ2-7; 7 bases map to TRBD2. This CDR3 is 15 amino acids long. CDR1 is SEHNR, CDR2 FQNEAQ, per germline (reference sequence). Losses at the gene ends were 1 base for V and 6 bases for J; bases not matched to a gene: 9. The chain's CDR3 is CASSLVPAGVGEQYF. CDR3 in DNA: TGTGCCAGCAGCTTAGTCCCGGCGGGAGTCGGCGAGCAGTACTTC.

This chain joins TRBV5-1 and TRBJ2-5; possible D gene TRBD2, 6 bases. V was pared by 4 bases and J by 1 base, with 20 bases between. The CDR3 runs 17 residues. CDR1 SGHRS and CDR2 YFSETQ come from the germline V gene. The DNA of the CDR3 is TGCGCCAGCAGCAAAGGGACTCTTCCCACGTTCCAAGAGACCCAGTACTTC. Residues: CASSKGTLPTFQETQYF.

The CDR3 protein is CASSLLPRYQPQHF. In DNA, the CDR3 is TGTGCCAGCAGTTTATTGCCCAGATATCAGCCCCAGCATTTT. The chain uses TRBV28 and TRBJ1-5; D not resolved. Germline values: CDR1 MDHEN, CDR2 SYDVKM. The CDR3 has 14 residues. The germline V and J ends were trimmed by 1 base and 5 bases, with 9 bases remaining between them.

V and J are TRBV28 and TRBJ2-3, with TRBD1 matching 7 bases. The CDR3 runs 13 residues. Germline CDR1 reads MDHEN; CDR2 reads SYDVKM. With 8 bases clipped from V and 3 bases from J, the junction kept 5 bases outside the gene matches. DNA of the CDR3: TGTGCCAGCCGACAGGGCGAAACAGATACGCAGTATTTT. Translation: CASRQGETDTQYF.

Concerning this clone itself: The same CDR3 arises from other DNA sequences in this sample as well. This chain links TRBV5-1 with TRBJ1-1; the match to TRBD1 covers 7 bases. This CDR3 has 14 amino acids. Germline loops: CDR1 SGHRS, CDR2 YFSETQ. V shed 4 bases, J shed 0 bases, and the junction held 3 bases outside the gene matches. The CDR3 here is CASSLQGMNTEAFF. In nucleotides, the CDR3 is TGCGCCAGCAGCCTACAGGGGATGAACACTGAAGCTTTCTTT.

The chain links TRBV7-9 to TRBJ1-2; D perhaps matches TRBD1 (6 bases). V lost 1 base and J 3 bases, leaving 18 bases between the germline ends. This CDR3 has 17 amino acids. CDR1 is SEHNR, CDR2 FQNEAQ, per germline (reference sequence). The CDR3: CASSLGAMGAQDYGYTF. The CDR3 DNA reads TGTGCCAGCAGCTTAGGGGCCATGGGGGCGCAGGACTATGGCTACACCTTC.

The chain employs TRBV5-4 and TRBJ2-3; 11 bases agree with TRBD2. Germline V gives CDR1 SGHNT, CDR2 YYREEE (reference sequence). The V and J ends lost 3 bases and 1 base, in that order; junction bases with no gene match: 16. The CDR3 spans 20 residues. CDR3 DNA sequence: TGTGCCAGCAGCTCTGGACTAGCGGGCGGGAAGGGGGCGGGCACAGATACGCAGTATTTT. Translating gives CASSSGLAGGKGAGTDTQYF.

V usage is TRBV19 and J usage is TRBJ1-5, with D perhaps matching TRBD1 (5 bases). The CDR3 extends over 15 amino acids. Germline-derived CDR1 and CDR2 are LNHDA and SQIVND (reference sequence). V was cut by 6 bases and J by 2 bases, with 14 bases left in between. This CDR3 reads CASSQNGGGNQPQHF. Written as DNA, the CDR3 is TGTGCCAGTAGCCAAAATGGGGGGGGCAATCAGCCCCAGCATTTT.

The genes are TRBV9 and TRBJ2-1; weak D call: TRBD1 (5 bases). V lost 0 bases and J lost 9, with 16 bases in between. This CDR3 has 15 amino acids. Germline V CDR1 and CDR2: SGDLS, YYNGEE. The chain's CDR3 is CASSVADDGASEQFF. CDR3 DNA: TGTGCCAGCAGCGTAGCTGACGATGGGGCAAGTGAGCAGTTCTTC.

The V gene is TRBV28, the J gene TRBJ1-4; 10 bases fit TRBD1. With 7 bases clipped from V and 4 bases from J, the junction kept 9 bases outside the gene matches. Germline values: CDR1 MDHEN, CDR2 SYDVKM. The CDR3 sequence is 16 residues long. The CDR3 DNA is TGTGCCAGCACCCTGGGACAGGGGTTTTATAATGAAAAACTGTTTTTT. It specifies CASTLGQGFYNEKLFF.

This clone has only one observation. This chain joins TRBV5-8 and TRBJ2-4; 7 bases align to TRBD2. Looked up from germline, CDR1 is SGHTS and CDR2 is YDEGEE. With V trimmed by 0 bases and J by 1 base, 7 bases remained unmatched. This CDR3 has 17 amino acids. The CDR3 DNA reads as TGTGCCAGCAGCTTGGATGGGGGAGGGCCTGCCAAAAACATTCAGTACTTC. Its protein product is CASSLDGGGPAKNIQYF.

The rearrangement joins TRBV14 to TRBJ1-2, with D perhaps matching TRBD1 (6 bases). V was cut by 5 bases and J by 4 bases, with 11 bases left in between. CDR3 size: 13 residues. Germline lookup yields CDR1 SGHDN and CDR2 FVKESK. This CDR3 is CASSTRDIYGYTF. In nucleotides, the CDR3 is TGTGCCAGCAGCACCCGGGACATCTATGGCTACACCTTC.

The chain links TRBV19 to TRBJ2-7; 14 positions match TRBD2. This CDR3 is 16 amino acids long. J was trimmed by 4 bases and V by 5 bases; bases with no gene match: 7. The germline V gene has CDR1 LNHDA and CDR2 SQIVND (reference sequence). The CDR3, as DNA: TGTGCCAGTAGTCCAGGGACTAGCGGGAGACGGTACGAGCAGTACTTC. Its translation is CASSPGTSGRRYEQYF.

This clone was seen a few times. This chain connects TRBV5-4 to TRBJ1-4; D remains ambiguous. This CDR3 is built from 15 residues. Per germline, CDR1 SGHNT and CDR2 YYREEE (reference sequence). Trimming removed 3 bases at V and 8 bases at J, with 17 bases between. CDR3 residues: CASSSGPNEGEKLFF. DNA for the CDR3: TGTGCCAGCAGCTCCGGACCCAATGAGGGAGAAAAACTGTTTTTT.

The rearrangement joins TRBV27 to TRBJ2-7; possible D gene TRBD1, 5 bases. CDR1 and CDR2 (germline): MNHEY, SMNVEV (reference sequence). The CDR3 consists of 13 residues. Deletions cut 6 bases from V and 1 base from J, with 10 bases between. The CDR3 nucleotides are TGTGCCAGCAGACGCCAGGGTTCCTACGAGCAGTACTTC. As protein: CASRRQGSYEQYF.

CDR3 sequence reads: CASSRQRSDSNYGYTF. In DNA form, the CDR3 reads TGTGCCAGCTCACGGCAGCGGTCGGACAGTAACTATGGCTACACCTTC. The chain uses TRBV7-2 and TRBJ1-2; tentatively, D is TRBD1 (6 bases). Germline CDR1 SGHTA, CDR2 FQGNSA. This CDR3 contains 16 residues. The V gene lost 8 bases and the J gene lost 1 base, with 20 bases spanning the gap.

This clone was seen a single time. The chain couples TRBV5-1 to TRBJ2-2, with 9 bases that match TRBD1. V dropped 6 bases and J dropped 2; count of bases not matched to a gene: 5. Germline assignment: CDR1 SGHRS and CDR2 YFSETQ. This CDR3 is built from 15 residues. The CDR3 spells CASIPGQGNTGELFF. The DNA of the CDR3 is TGCGCCAGCATCCCGGGACAGGGAAACACCGGGGAGCTGTTTTTT.